Reported below is one T cell receptor beta chain. The sample is drawn from a study of blood T cell repertoires in COVID-19. Study information: The analysed material was cDNA or gDNA that came from T cells, B-cell-depleted T cells, or PBMCs.

The repertoire was sequenced with immunoSEQ multiplex PCR; TCRdb's copy has only in-frame clones and lacks some. The sample has about 88,000 clones; 80% to 95% are singletons. The CDR3 length is 18 residues. The J segment lost 4 bases and the V segment lost 1 base, leaving 13 bases of the junction unmatched. From germline, CDR1 is SGHVS and CDR2 FNYEAQ. The sequencing input was peripheral blood. The J gene is TRBJ2-7, the V gene TRBV7-6, with 10 bases aligning to TRBD1. This TCR came from a man aged 18 to 29 with COVID-19, enrolled during active disease. The CDR3 nucleotides are TGTGCCAGCAGCTTAGACGTTGCCGAGGACAGGGGGTGGTACGAGCAGTACTTC. Translating it yields CASSLDVAEDRGWYEQYF.